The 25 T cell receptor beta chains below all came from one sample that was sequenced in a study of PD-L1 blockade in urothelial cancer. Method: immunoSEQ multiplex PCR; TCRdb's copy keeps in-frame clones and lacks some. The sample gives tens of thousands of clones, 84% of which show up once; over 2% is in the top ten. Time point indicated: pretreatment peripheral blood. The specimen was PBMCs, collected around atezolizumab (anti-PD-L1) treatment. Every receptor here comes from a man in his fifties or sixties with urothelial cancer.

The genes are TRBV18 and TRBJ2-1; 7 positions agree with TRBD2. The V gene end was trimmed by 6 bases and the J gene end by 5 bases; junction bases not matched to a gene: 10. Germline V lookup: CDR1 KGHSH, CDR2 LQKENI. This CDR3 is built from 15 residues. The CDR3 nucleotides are TGTGCCAGCTCCCGCTATCTAGCGGATGACAATGAGCAGTTCTTC. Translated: CASSRYLADDNEQFF.

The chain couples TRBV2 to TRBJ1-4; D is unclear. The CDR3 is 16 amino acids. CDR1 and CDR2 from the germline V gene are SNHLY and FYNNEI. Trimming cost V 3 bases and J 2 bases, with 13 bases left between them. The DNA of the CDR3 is TGTGCCAGCAGTGATATTGGGCTTTCGACTAATGAAAAACTGTTTTTT. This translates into CASSDIGLSTNEKLFF.

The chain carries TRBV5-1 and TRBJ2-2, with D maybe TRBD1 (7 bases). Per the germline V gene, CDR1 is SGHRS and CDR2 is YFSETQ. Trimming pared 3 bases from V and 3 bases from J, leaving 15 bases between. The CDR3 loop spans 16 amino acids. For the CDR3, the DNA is TGCGCCAGCAGCTCCCCCGGGGGACAGTACACCGGGGAGCTGTTTTTT. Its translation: CASSSPGGQYTGELFF.

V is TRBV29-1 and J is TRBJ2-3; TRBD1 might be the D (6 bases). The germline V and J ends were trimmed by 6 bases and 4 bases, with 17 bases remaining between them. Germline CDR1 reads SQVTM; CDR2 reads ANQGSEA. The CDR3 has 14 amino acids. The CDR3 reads CSVTPGANPDTQYF. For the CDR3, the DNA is TGCAGCGTCACCCCAGGGGCTAACCCAGATACGCAGTATTTT.

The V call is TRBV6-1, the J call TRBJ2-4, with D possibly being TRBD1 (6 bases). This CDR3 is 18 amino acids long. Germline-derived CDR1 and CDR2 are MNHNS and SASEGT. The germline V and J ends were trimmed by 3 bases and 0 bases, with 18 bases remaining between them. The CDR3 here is CASSEAGTSLLAKNIQYF. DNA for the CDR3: TGTGCCAGCAGTGAGGCCGGGACATCTCTCCTAGCCAAAAACATTCAGTACTTC.

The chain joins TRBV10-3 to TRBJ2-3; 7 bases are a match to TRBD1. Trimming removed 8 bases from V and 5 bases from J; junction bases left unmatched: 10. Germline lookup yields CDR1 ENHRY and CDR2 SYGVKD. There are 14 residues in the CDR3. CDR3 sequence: CAISTGHFGDTQYF. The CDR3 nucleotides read TGTGCCATCTCGACAGGGCACTTTGGAGATACGCAGTATTTT.

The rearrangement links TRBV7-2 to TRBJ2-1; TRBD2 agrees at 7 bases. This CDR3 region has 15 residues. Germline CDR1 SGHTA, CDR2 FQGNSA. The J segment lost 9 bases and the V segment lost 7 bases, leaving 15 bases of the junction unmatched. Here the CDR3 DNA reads TGTGCCAGCACCCCCCCGGGGGGACCAACGACTGAGCAGTTCTTC. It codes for CASTPPGGPTTEQFF.

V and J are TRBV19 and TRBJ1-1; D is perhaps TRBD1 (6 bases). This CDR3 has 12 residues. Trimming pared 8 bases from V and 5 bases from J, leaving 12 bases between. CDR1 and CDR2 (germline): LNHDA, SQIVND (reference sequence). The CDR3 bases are TGTGCCAGTGGGGGGGCGTGGACTGAAGCTTTCTTT. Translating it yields CASGGAWTEAFF.

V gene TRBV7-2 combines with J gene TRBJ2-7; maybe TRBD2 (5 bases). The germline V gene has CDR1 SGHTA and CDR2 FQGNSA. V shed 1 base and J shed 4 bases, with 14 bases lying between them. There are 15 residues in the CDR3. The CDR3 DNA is TGTGCCAGCAGCTTAGTGGTGGGAGCGCAATACGAGCAGTACTTC. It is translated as CASSLVVGAQYEQYF.

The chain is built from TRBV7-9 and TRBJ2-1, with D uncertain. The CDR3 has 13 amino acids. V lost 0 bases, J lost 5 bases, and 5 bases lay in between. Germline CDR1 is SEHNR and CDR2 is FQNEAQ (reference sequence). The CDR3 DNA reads TGTGCCAGCAGCTTAGCGAGAAACAATGAGCAGTTCTTC. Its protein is CASSLARNNEQFF.

In DNA, the CDR3 is TGTGCCAGCAGCCGGGGGGGGGAGACCCAGTACTTC. Translation: CASSRGGETQYF. This chain uses TRBV28 with TRBJ2-5; the match to TRBD2 covers 8 bases. The CDR3 has 12 amino acids. Trimming cost V 6 bases and J 5 bases; bases outside gene matches: 2. Germline V lookup: CDR1 MDHEN, CDR2 SYDVKM.

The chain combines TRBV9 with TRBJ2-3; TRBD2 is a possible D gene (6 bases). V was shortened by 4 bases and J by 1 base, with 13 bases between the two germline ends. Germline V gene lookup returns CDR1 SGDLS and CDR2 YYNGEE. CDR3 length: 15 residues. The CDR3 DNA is TGTGCCAGCAGCCCGGACGGGGGACGCACAGATACGCAGTATTTT. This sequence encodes CASSPDGGRTDTQYF. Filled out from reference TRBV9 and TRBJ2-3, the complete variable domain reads DSGVTQTPKHLITATGQRVTLRCSPRSGDLSVYWYQQSLDQGLQFLIQYYNGEERAKGNILERFSAQQFPDLHSELNLSSLELGDSALYFCASSPDGGRTDTQYFGPGTRLTVL.

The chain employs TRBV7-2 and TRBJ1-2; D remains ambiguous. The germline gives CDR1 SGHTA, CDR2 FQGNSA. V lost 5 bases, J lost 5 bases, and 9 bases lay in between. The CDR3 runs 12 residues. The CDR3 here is CASSLTGYGYTF. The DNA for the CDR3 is TGTGCCAGCAGCCTCACGGGGTATGGCTACACCTTC.

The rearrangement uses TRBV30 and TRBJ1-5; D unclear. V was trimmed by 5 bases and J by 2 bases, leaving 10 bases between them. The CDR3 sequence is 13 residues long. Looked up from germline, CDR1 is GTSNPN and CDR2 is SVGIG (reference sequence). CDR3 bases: TGTGCCTGGTCCATCCGGGGCAATCAGCCCCAGCATTTT. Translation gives CAWSIRGNQPQHF.

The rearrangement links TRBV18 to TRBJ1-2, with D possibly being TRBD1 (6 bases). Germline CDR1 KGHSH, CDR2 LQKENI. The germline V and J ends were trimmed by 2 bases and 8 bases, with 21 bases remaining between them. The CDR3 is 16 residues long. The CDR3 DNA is TGTGCCAGCTCACCAAGGATTGAAGGGGGGGATGACGGCTACACCTTC. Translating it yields CASSPRIEGGDDGYTF.

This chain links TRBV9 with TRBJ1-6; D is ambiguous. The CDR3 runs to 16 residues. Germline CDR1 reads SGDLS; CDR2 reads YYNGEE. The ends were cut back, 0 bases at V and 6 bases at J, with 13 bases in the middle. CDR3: CASSVDSNRLNSPLHF. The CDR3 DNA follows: TGTGCCAGCAGCGTAGATAGTAATCGCCTTAATTCACCCCTCCACTTT.

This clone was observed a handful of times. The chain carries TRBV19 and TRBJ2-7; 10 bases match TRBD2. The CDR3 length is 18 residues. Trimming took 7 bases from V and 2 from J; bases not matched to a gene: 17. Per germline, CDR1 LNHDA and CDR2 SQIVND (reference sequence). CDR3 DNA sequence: TGTGCCAGTAAGTTTGTCAGCGGGAGGGTAGGTTGGCCCTACGAGCAGTACTTC. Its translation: CASKFVSGRVGWPYEQYF.

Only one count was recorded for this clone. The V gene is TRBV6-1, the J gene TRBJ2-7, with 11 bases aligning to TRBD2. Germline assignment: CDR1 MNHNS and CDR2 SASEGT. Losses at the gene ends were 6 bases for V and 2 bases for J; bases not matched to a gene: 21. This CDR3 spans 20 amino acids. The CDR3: CASSETQRGLGLAATYEQYF. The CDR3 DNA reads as TGTGCCAGCAGCGAAACCCAGAGGGGGTTGGGACTAGCGGCTACCTACGAGCAGTACTTC.

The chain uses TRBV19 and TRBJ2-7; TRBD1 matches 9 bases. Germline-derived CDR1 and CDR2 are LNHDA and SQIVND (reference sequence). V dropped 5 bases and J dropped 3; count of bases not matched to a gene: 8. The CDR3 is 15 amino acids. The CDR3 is CASSGPGQGRYEQYF. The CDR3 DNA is TGTGCCAGTAGTGGACCGGGACAGGGCCGCTACGAGCAGTACTTC.

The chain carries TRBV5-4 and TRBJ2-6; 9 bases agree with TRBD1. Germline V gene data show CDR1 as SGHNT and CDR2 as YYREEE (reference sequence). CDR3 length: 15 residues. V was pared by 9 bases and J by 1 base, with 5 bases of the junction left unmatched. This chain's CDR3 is CATSTGGSGANVLTF. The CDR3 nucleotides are TGTGCCACTTCGACAGGGGGGTCTGGGGCCAACGTCCTGACTTTC. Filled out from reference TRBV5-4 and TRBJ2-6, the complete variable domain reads ETGVTQSPTHLIKTRGQQVTLRCSSQSGHNTVSWYQQALGQGPQFIFQYYREEENGRGNFPPRFSGLQFPNYSSELNVNALELDDSALYLCATSTGGSGANVLTFGAGSRLTVL.

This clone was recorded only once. CDR3 region: CASSLAGTYNEQFF. CDR3 DNA: TGTGCCAGCAGCTTGGCCGGGACCTACAATGAGCAGTTCTTC. The chain has TRBV5-4 and TRBJ2-1; a weak D match, TRBD2 (5 bases). CDR3 length: 14 amino acids. Trimming cost V 0 bases and J 2 bases, with 6 bases left between them. The germline V gene encodes CDR1 SGHNT and CDR2 YYREEE (reference sequence). The full variable domain, completed using reference TRBV5-4 and TRBJ2-1, is ETGVTQSPTHLIKTRGQQVTLRCSSQSGHNTVSWYQQALGQGPQFIFQYYREEENGRGNFPPRFSGLQFPNYSSELNVNALELDDSALYLCASSLAGTYNEQFFGPGTRLTVL.

The CDR3 region has the DNA TGTGCCAGCAGCCAAACCGTAGCGGGAGGGGAGCAGTTCTTC. Its protein product is CASSQTVAGGEQFF. The chain carries TRBV5-6 and TRBJ2-1; 11 nucleotides align to TRBD2. The CDR3 length is 14 residues. CDR1 SGHDT and CDR2 YYEEEE come from the germline V gene. V gave up 4 bases and J gave up 10 bases; unmatched junction bases: 7.

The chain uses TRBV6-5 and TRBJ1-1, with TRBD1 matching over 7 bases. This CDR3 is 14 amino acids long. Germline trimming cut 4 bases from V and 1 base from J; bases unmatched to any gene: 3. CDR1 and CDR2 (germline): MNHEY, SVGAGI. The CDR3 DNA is TGTGCCAGCAGTTCCGCAGGGGGGAACACTGAAGCTTTCTTT. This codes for CASSSAGGNTEAFF.

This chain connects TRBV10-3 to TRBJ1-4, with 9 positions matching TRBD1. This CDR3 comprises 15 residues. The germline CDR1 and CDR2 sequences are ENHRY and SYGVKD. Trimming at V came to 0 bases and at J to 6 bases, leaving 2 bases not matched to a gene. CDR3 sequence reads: CAISESTGGYEKLFF. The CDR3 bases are TGTGCCATCAGTGAGTCGACAGGGGGTTATGAAAAACTGTTTTTT.

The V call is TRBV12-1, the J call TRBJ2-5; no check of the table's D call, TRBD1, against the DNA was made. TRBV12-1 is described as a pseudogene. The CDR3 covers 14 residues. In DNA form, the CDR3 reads TGTGCCAGCAGCCGCTGGACAGGGAGAGAGACCCAGTACTTC. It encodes CASSRWTGRETQYF.